This T cell receptor beta chain was observed in a study of blood T cell repertoires in COVID-19. Method: immunoSEQ multiplex PCR; TCRdb's copy keeps in-frame clones and lacks some. The sample records 200,000 or so clones, about four fifths being singletons. This CDR3 contains 16 residues. Germline values: CDR1 MNHNY, CDR2 SVGAGI (reference sequence). V was pared by 2 bases and J by 6 bases, with 14 bases between. The sequencing input was peripheral blood. The TCR comes from a woman between 70 and 85 years old with active or convalescent COVID-19. The gene calls are TRBV6-6 and TRBJ1-6; the D gene is possibly TRBD1 (6 bases). The CDR3 DNA sequence: TGTGCCAGCAGTTACGACCAGGGCAGGGGTAATTCACCCCTCCACTTT. Translating gives CASSYDQGRGNSPLHF.